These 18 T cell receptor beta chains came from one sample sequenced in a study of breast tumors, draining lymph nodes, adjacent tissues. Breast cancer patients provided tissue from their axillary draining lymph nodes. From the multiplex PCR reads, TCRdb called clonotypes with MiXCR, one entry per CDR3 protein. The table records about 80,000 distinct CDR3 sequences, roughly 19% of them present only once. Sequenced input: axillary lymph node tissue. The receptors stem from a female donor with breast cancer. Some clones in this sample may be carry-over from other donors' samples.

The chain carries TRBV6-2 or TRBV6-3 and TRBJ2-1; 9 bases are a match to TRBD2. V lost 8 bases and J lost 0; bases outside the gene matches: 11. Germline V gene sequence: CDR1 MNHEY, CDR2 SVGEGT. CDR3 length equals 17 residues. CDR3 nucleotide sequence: TGTGCCAGCCCCACCACCTATAGCGGGAGCTCCTACAATGAGCAGTTCTTC. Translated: CASPTTYSGSSYNEQFF.

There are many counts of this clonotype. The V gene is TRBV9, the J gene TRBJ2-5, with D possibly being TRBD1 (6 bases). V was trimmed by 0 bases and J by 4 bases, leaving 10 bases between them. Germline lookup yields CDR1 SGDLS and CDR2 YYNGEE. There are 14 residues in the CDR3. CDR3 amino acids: CASSVGQGLETQYF. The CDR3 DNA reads TGTGCCAGCAGCGTAGGGCAGGGGTTAGAGACCCAGTACTTC.

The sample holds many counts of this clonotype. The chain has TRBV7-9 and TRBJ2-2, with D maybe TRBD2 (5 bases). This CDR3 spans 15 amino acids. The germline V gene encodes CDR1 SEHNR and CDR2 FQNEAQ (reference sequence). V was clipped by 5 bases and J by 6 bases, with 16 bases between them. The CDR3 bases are TGTGCCAGCAGCCGCCTCTGGTCGGGGTCCGGGGAGCTGTTTTTT. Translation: CASSRLWSGSGELFF.

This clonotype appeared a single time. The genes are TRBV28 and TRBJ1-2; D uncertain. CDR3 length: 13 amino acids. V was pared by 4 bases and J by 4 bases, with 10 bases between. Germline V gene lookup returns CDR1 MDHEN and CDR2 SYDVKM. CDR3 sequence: CASSYLGSYGYTF. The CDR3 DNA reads TGTGCCAGCAGTTATCTCGGTAGCTATGGCTACACCTTC.

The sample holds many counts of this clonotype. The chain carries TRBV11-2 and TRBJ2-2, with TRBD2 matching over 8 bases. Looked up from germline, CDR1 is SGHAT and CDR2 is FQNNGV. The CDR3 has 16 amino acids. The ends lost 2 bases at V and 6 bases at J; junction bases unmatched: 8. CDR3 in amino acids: CASSLTGRARSGELFF. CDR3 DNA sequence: TGTGCCAGCAGCTTAACCGGGAGGGCGAGGTCCGGGGAGCTGTTTTTT.

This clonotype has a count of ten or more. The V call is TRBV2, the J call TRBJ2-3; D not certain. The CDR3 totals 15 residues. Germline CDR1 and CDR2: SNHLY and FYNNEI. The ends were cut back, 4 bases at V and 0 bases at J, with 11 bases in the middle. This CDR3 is CASSVGEASTDTQYF. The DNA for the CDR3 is TGTGCCAGCAGTGTAGGTGAAGCCAGCACAGATACGCAGTATTTT.

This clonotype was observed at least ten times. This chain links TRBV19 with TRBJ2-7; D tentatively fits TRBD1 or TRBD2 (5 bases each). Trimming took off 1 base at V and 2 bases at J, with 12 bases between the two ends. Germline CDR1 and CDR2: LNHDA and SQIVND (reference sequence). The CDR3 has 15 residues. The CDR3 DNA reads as TGTGCCAGTAGTATAGTGTGGGACGGCCCCTACGAGCAGTACTTC. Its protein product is CASSIVWDGPYEQYF.

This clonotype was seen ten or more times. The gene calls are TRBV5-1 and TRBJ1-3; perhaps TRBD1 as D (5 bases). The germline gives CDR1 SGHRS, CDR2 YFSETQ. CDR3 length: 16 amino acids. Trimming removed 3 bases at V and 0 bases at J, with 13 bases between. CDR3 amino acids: CASSSGAAPSGNTIYF. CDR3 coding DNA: TGCGCCAGCAGCTCCGGGGCGGCTCCCTCTGGAAACACCATATATTTT.

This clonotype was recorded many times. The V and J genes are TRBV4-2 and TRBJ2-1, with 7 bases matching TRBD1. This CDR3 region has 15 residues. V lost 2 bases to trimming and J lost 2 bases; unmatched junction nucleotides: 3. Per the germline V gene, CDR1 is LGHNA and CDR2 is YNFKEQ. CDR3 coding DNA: TGTGCCAGCAGCCAAAACAGGGGACCCTACAATGAGCAGTTCTTC. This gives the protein CASSQNRGPYNEQFF.

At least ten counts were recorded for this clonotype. The CDR3 protein is CASSQHTGETQYF. The DNA of the CDR3 is TGTGCCAGCAGCCAACACACGGGGGAGACCCAGTACTTC. The rearrangement joins TRBV14 to TRBJ2-5; tentatively, D is TRBD2 (5 bases). Trimming left V 2 bases short and J 5 bases short, with 9 bases between. The germline gives CDR1 SGHDN, CDR2 FVKESK. This CDR3 contains 13 residues.

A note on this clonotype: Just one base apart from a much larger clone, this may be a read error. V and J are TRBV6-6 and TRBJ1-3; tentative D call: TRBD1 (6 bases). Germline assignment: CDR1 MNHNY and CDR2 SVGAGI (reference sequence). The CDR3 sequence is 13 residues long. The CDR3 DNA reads TGTGCCAGCAGGTACAGGGTCGGAACCACCATATATTTT. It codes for CASRYRVGTTIYF.

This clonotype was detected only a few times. The CDR3 spells CASSRGQGGLNIQYF. The CDR3 nucleotides read TGTGCCAGTAGTAGGGGACAGGGCGGTTTGAACATTCAGTACTTC. V usage is TRBV19 and J usage is TRBJ2-4; 9 bases fit TRBD1. V shed 4 bases, J shed 7 bases, and the junction held 8 bases outside the gene matches. The CDR3 length is 15 residues. Germline values: CDR1 LNHDA, CDR2 SQIVND (reference sequence). The whole variable domain, remainder taken from reference TRBV19 and TRBJ2-4, is DGGITQSPKYLFRKEGQNVTLSCEQNLNHDAMYWYRQDPGQGLRLIYYSQIVNDFQKGDIAEGYSVSREKKESFPLTVTSAQKNPTAFYLCASSRGQGGLNIQYFGAGTRLSVL.

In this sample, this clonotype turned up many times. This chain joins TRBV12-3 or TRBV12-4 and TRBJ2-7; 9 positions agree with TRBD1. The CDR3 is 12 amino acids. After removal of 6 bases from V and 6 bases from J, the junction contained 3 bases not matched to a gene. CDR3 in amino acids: CASRSTGGEQYF. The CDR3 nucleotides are TGTGCCAGCAGATCGACAGGGGGCGAGCAGTACTTC.

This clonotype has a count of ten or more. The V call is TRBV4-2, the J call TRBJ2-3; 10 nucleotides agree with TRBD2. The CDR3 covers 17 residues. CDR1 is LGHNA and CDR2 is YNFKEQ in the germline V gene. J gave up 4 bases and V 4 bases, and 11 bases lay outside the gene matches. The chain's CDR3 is CASSPSASGSIPDTQYF. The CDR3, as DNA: TGTGCCAGCAGCCCTAGTGCTAGCGGGAGTATTCCAGATACGCAGTATTTT.

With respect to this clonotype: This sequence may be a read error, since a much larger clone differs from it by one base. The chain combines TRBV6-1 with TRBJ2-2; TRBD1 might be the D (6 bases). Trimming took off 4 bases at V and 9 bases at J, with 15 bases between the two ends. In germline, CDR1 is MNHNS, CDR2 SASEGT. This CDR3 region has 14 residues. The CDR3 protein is CASSGSGATRELFF. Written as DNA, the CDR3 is TGTGCCAGCAGTGGATCAGGGGCGACCCGGGAGCTGTTTTTT.

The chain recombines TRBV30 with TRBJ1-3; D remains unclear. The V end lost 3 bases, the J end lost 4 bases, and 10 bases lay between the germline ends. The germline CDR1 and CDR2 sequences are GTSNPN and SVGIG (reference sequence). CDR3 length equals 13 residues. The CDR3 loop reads CAWSTVIGNTIYF. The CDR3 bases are TGTGCCTGGAGCACAGTAATAGGAAACACCATATATTTT.

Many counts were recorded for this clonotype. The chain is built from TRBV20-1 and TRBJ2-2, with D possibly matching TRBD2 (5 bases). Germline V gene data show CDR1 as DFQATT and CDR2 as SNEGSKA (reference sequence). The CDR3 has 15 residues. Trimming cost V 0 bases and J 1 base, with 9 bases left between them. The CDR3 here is CSARDRLKNTGELFF. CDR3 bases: TGCAGTGCTAGAGATAGACTAAAGAACACCGGGGAGCTGTTTTTT.

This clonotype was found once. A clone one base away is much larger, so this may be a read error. The CDR3, as DNA: TGTGCCAGCAGCCAGGCCCACTACGAGCAGTACTTC. Translated: CASSQAHYEQYF. The chain links TRBV3-1 to TRBJ2-7; unclear D gene. This CDR3 spans 12 amino acids. V was pared by 3 bases and J by 3 bases, with 6 bases between. Germline lookup yields CDR1 LGHDT and CDR2 YNNKEL (reference sequence).